The 15 T cell receptor beta chains below come from one sample, sequenced in a study of blood T cell repertoires in COVID-19. This table comes from immunoSEQ multiplex PCR, and its TCRdb copy is limited to in-frame clones, with some not included. The sample carries 70,000 to 95,000 clones, over 80% recorded once. Sequenced material: peripheral blood. The receptors come from a man aged 50 to 60 with active COVID-19.

The chain is built from TRBV10-1 and TRBJ2-2; TRBD2 matches 7 bases. The CDR3 is 16 amino acids. V was clipped by 4 bases and J by 1 base; unmatched bases: 6. Germline V gives CDR1 WNHNN, CDR2 SYGVQD (reference sequence). The CDR3 nucleotides read TGCGCCAGCAGTGGTTGGCTAGCGGAGAACACCGGGGAGCTGTTTTTT. As protein: CASSGWLAENTGELFF.

The count of this clone is one. The V gene is TRBV27, the J gene TRBJ1-1; TRBD1 agrees at 7 bases. The CDR3 has 16 amino acids. Germline CDR1 and CDR2: MNHEY and SMNVEV (reference sequence). Trimming removed 0 bases from V and 1 base from J; junction bases left unmatched: 5. The CDR3 DNA reads TGTGCCAGCAGTTTATCAACCGGGACAGCGAACACTGAAGCTTTCTTT. Protein: CASSLSTGTANTEAFF.

This sequence joins TRBV2 and TRBJ1-2; 9 nucleotides agree with TRBD1. V was pared by 7 bases and J by 5 bases, with 17 bases of the junction left unmatched. The CDR3 loop spans 17 amino acids. Germline CDR1 is SNHLY and CDR2 is FYNNEI. CDR3 coding DNA: TGTGCCAGCACCCGAGGGACAGGGCGCCGAACCCCGTATGGCTACACCTTC. This translates into CASTRGTGRRTPYGYTF.

This clone was recorded a few times. The rearrangement joins TRBV4-2 to TRBJ2-7, with D unclear. Looked up from germline, CDR1 is LGHNA and CDR2 is YNFKEQ. The V and J ends lost 0 bases and 1 base respectively, with 10 bases between them. The CDR3 extends over 15 amino acids. This CDR3 reads CASSQDSGRSYEQYF. CDR3 DNA: TGTGCCAGCAGCCAAGATTCTGGCAGGTCCTACGAGCAGTACTTC.

The rearrangement uses TRBV6-6 and TRBJ1-4; possible D gene TRBD1, 5 bases. V lost 6 bases and J 3 bases, leaving 11 bases between the germline ends. The CDR3 is 14 residues long. Germline V gene sequence: CDR1 MNHNY, CDR2 SVGAGI (reference sequence). The DNA of the CDR3 is TGTGCCAGCAGCCGCGCGGGGGCTAATGAAAAACTGTTTTTT. This translates into CASSRAGANEKLFF.

A remark on this clone: One junction end disagrees with the germline gene, perhaps due to a read error. This sequence joins TRBV29-1 and TRBJ2-2; TRBD1 aligns across 7 bases. This CDR3 is 13 amino acids long. Germline lookup yields CDR1 SQVTM and CDR2 ANQGSEA. The CDR3 is CSVYDRANGEPFF. The CDR3 DNA is TGCAGCGTCTATGACAGGGCGAACGGGGAGCCGTTTTTT.

The chain is built from TRBV10-3 and TRBJ1-4; a weak D match, TRBD1 (6 bases). In germline, CDR1 is ENHRY, CDR2 SYGVKD. V lost 0 bases and J 4 bases, leaving 9 bases between the germline ends. The CDR3 sequence is 15 residues long. This CDR3 reads CAISESDRLNEKLFF. DNA for the CDR3: TGTGCCATCAGTGAGTCGGACAGACTTAATGAAAAACTGTTTTTT.

The chain links TRBV5-1 to TRBJ2-3; D call uncertain. Trimming removed 0 bases from V and 0 bases from J, with 5 bases in between. The CDR3 is made up of 14 amino acids. Germline V gene lookup returns CDR1 SGHRS and CDR2 YFSETQ. In DNA, the CDR3 is TGCGCCAGCAGCTTGGCGTCGAGCACAGATACGCAGTATTTT. Protein sequence: CASSLASSTDTQYF.

J is TRBJ2-5 and V is TRBV18; 7 bases match TRBD1. Per germline, CDR1 KGHSH and CDR2 LQKENI. With 0 bases clipped from V and 2 bases from J, the junction kept 3 bases outside the gene matches. CDR3 length: 15 residues. The CDR3 DNA follows: TGTGCCAGCTCACCACCTACAGGGGTACAAGAGACCCAGTACTTC. This gives the protein CASSPPTGVQETQYF.

V usage is TRBV13 and J usage is TRBJ2-6, with 8 bases that match TRBD2. The CDR3 loop spans 18 amino acids. CDR1 PRHDT and CDR2 FYEKMQ come from the germline V gene (reference sequence). Losses at the gene ends were 3 bases for V and 0 bases for J; bases not matched to a gene: 7. The CDR3 sequence is CASSLTPGGFSGANVLTF. The CDR3 coding sequence is TGTGCCAGCAGCTTGACCCCGGGAGGGTTCTCTGGGGCCAACGTCCTGACTTTC.

The chain uses TRBV3-1 (or the pseudogene TRBV3-2) and TRBJ2-1, with 13 nucleotides matching TRBD2. CDR1 is LGHDT and CDR2 is YNNKEL in the germline V gene (reference sequence). CDR3 length equals 15 residues. Losses at the gene ends were 4 bases for V and 9 bases for J; bases not matched to a gene: 6. CDR3 DNA: TGTGCCAGCAGCCCCCCGACTAGCGGGGGGAGTGAGCAGTTCTTC. This gives the protein CASSPPTSGGSEQFF.

This clone has a handful of counts. V is TRBV6-1 and J is TRBJ1-2, with D perhaps TRBD1 (5 bases). Germline lookup yields CDR1 MNHNS and CDR2 SASEGT. The CDR3 has 13 amino acids. Trimming cost V 2 bases and J 7 bases, with 11 bases left between them. The CDR3 region is CASSEIGGGGYTF. The CDR3, as DNA: TGTGCCAGCAGTGAAATTGGGGGAGGTGGCTACACCTTC.

This rearrangement joins TRBV7-2 to TRBJ2-1; D ambiguous. CDR1 is SGHTA and CDR2 is FQGNSA in the germline V gene. The V end lost 1 base, the J end lost 2 bases, and 9 bases lay between the germline ends. The length of the CDR3 is 15 residues. CDR3 in DNA: TGTGCCAGCAGCTTAGGGAGCGTCCCCTACAATGAGCAGTTCTTC. This encodes CASSLGSVPYNEQFF. The variable domain in full, with the rest retrieved from reference TRBV7-2 and TRBJ2-1, is GAGVSQSPSNKVTEKGKDVELRCDPISGHTALYWYRQSLGQGLEFLIYFQGNSAPDKSGLPSDRFSAERTGGSVSTLTIQRTQQEDSAVYLCASSLGSVPYNEQFFGPGTRLTVL.

The V call is TRBV12-3 or TRBV12-4, the J call TRBJ1-3; D gene ambiguous. This CDR3 spans 13 amino acids. Trimming left V 7 bases short and J 0 bases short, with 7 bases between. The CDR3 DNA is TGTGCCAGCACGGTTTTCTCTGGAAACACCATATATTTT. It encodes CASTVFSGNTIYF.

The J gene is TRBJ2-7, the V gene TRBV28; perhaps TRBD2 as D (5 bases). The CDR3 totals 16 residues. Trimming shortened V by 4 bases and J by 3 bases, and 19 bases separated the two germline ends. Germline CDR1 and CDR2: MDHEN and SYDVKM. For the CDR3, the DNA is TGTGCCAGCAGTTGGGATCCCGGGGTCCTGGGCTACGAGCAGTACTTC. Protein sequence: CASSWDPGVLGYEQYF. Supplemented by reference TRBV28 and TRBJ2-7, the full variable domain reads DVKVTQSSRYLVKRTGEKVFLECVQDMDHENMFWYRQDPGLGLRLIYFSYDVKMKEKGDIPEGYSVSREKKERFSLILESASTNQTSMYLCASSWDPGVLGYEQYFGPGTRLTVT.